Shown below are 25 T cell receptor beta chains from a single sample sequenced in a study of vaccination and CD4 T cells after COVID-19. The treatment was: 10-day PBMC culture with coronavirus spike peptide pools or control peptides (ViraFEST assay). Sequence data for DNA of cultured CD4+ T cells were generated by the Oncomine TCR Beta short-read assay. TCRdb reprocessed the PCR reads via MiXCR and lists one record per CDR3 protein. Seen here are fewer than 20,000 distinct CDR3 sequences, 35% to 50% observed once, and the top ten hold around 5.6%. Their recognized antigens are unknown. Sequencing used CD4+ T cells from blood, cultured in vitro, obtained before SARS-CoV-2 vaccination. Receptor source: a human donor who had recovered from COVID-19.

The V and J genes are TRBV4-2 and TRBJ1-5; no clear D. The germline gives CDR1 LGHNA, CDR2 YNFKEQ. There are 14 residues in the CDR3. V was shortened by 0 bases and J by 6 bases, with 9 bases between the two germline ends. The chain's CDR3 is CASSQDTGPQPQHF. The CDR3, as DNA: TGTGCCAGCAGCCAAGATACCGGACCTCAGCCCCAGCATTTT.

The chain employs TRBV20-1 and TRBJ2-7; D may be TRBD1 or TRBD2 (5 bases each). The V gene lost 5 bases and the J gene lost 3 bases, with 17 bases spanning the gap. The CDR3 has 14 residues. Germline V gives CDR1 DFQATT, CDR2 SNEGSKA (reference sequence). CDR3 DNA sequence: TGCAGTGCTGGGGACCCCCGCGGTATCTACGAGCAGTACTTC. Encoded protein: CSAGDPRGIYEQYF.

This clonotype was seen a handful of times. The chain combines TRBV20-1 with TRBJ1-5, with TRBD1 as a possible D gene (5 bases). CDR3 size: 17 residues. The V gene's germline CDR1 is DFQATT and CDR2 SNEGSKA (reference sequence). V gave up 5 bases and J gave up 6 bases, with 26 bases separating them. The CDR3 reads CSAGFGMGGRNGQPQHF. CDR3 nucleotide sequence: TGCAGTGCTGGCTTCGGTATGGGGGGGAGGAATGGTCAGCCCCAGCATTTT.

This clonotype was counted between two and nine times. The chain is built from TRBV5-4 and TRBJ1-2, with 8 bases fitting TRBD1. V gave up 3 bases and J gave up 7 bases; unmatched junction bases: 8. The CDR3 is 14 amino acids. Germline CDR1 and CDR2: SGHNT and YYREEE (reference sequence). The CDR3 is CASSYNGQGAGYTF. The CDR3 DNA reads as TGTGCCAGCAGCTATAACGGACAGGGAGCTGGCTACACCTTC.

The DNA of the CDR3 is TGTGCCAGCAGCTTTAGTCAGGAATTGAACACCGGGGAGCTGTTTTTT. This gives the protein CASSFSQELNTGELFF. V usage is TRBV27 and J usage is TRBJ2-2, with D hard to call. V was pared by 6 bases and J by 1 base, with 15 bases between. Germline CDR1 reads MNHEY; CDR2 reads SMNVEV (reference sequence). The CDR3 extends over 16 amino acids.

The CDR3 region has the DNA TGCGCCAGCAGCGACGGGACAGTCGAGCAGTACTTC. This gives the protein CASSDGTVEQYF. V and J are TRBV5-1 and TRBJ2-7; 7 bases map to TRBD1. Germline-derived CDR1 and CDR2 are SGHRS and YFSETQ. The CDR3 length is 12 residues. Trimming at V came to 4 bases and at J to 6 bases, leaving 4 bases not matched to a gene. The entire variable domain, with the rest obtained from reference TRBV5-1 and TRBJ2-7, is as follows: KAGVTQTPRYLIKTRGQQVTLSCSPISGHRSVSWYQQTPGQGLQFLFEYFSETQRNKGNFPGRFSGRQFSNSRSEMNVSTLELGDSALYLCASSDGTVEQYFGPGTRLTVT.

This clonotype has only a few counts. This sequence joins TRBV12-3 or TRBV12-4 and TRBJ1-2, with 7 nucleotides matching TRBD1. CDR3 length equals 13 residues. V lost 5 bases, J lost 4 bases, and 4 bases stayed unmatched. As DNA, the CDR3 is TGTGCCAGCAGTGTCGACAGGGCCTATGGCTACACCTTC. The encoded protein is CASSVDRAYGYTF.

This rearrangement joins TRBV7-8 to TRBJ1-2, with 7 bases lining up with TRBD1. The germline CDR1 and CDR2 sequences are SGHVS and FQNEAQ. Losses at the gene ends were 3 bases for V and 6 bases for J; bases not matched to a gene: 7. The CDR3 contains 14 residues. CDR3 in amino acids: CASSFNRGGNGYTF. CDR3 sequence (DNA): TGTGCCAGCAGCTTCAACAGGGGAGGGAATGGCTACACCTTC.

The chain couples TRBV6-5 to TRBJ2-1; TRBD1 might be the D (6 bases). This CDR3 region has 16 residues. Germline CDR1 reads MNHEY; CDR2 reads SVGAGI. Trimming took 1 base from V and 0 from J, leaving 10 bases between them. CDR3 protein: CASSYLQGTSYNEQFF. DNA for the CDR3: TGTGCCAGCAGTTACTTGCAGGGGACCTCCTACAATGAGCAGTTCTTC.

A few counts support this clonotype. A read error may account for a junction end that differs from germline. The chain employs TRBV2 and TRBJ1-6; D unclear. The CDR3 length is 14 residues. Germline V lookup: CDR1 SNHLY, CDR2 FYNNEI. Written as DNA, the CDR3 is TGTGCCGGCAGAAGGACCCCTAATAATTCACCCCTCCACTTT. This encodes CAGRRTPNNSPLHF.

Only a few counts were recorded for this clonotype. The V gene is TRBV6-2 or TRBV6-3, the J gene TRBJ2-3; 10 bases line up with TRBD2. The V segment lost 11 bases and the J segment 5 bases; nucleotides outside the gene matches: 10. CDR1 and CDR2 from the germline V gene are MNHEY and SVGEGT. CDR3 length: 14 amino acids. The CDR3 is CAGGSSGRGDTQYF. In nucleotides, the CDR3 is TGTGCCGGGGGATCTAGCGGGAGAGGAGATACGCAGTATTTT.

This clonotype appeared a few times. The chain employs TRBV6-2 or TRBV6-3 and TRBJ1-2; no reliable D call. V was shortened by 6 bases and J by 8 bases, with 13 bases between the two germline ends. Looked up from germline, CDR1 is MNHEY and CDR2 is SVGEGT. The CDR3 covers 12 residues. The CDR3 is CASREGVKGYTF. In DNA, the CDR3 is TGTGCCAGCAGGGAAGGAGTGAAAGGCTACACCTTC.

The chain joins TRBV21-1 to TRBJ1-2. TRBV21-1 is recorded as a pseudogene. The CDR3 sequence is 14 residues long. The CDR3 DNA is TGTGCCAGCCGATGGGGTGGGGTTTACTATGGCTACACCTTC. It translates to CASRWGGVYYGYTF.

Only a few counts were recorded for this clonotype. CDR3 coding DNA: TGTGCCAGCAGCTTAGCCGGCGTCTATAATTCACCCCTCCACTTT. Its translation is CASSLAGVYNSPLHF. V usage is TRBV7-9 and J usage is TRBJ1-6; unclear D gene. Germline assignment: CDR1 SEHNR and CDR2 FQNEAQ (reference sequence). There are 15 residues in the CDR3. V was trimmed by 0 bases and J by 3 bases, leaving 6 bases between them.

This chain uses TRBV19 with TRBJ1-1; D is undetermined. Trimming pared 2 bases from V and 8 bases from J, leaving 15 bases between. The germline V gene encodes CDR1 LNHDA and CDR2 SQIVND (reference sequence). The CDR3 length is 14 residues. The DNA of the CDR3 is TGTGCCAGTAGTATACGCCCCACGGCAGAAGAAGCTTTCTTT. It is translated as CASSIRPTAEEAFF.

This chain connects TRBV12-3 or TRBV12-4 to TRBJ1-5, with no clear D. Trimming pared 3 bases from V and 7 bases from J, leaving 10 bases between. This CDR3 contains 13 residues. The CDR3 loop is CASSLAVRQPQHF. For the CDR3, the DNA is TGTGCCAGCAGTTTGGCGGTGAGACAGCCCCAGCATTTT.

The rearrangement links TRBV11-3 to TRBJ1-1; D remains ambiguous. The CDR3 has 13 amino acids. Per the germline V gene, CDR1 is SGHNT and CDR2 is YENEEA. V lost 1 base and J lost 1, with 4 bases in between. CDR3 bases: TGTGCCAGCAGCTTAGGTAGGAACACTGAAGCTTTCTTT. This translates into CASSLGRNTEAFF.

V usage is TRBV11-2 and J usage is TRBJ2-3; TRBD2 might be the D (6 bases). Germline loops: CDR1 SGHAT, CDR2 FQNNGV. V shed 1 base and J shed 5 bases, with 10 bases lying between them. This CDR3 is 14 amino acids long. Written as DNA, the CDR3 is TGTGCCAGCAGCTTAGTCGGGGGTGAAGATACGCAGTATTTT. Amino acid sequence: CASSLVGGEDTQYF.

This clonotype came up a few times. V and J are TRBV27 and TRBJ1-5, with D possibly being TRBD1 (5 bases). This CDR3 is 14 amino acids long. Trimming cost V 6 bases and J 3 bases, with 12 bases left between them. The germline gives CDR1 MNHEY, CDR2 SMNVEV (reference sequence). The DNA for the CDR3 is TGTGCCAGCAGAAAGGACAATCTCAATCAGCCCCAGCATTTT. It translates to CASRKDNLNQPQHF.

V and J are TRBV7-8 and TRBJ2-7; no definite D call. Trimming took 4 bases from V and 0 from J, leaving 10 bases between them. Germline V CDR1 and CDR2: SGHVS, FQNEAQ. CDR3 length equals 14 residues. Here the CDR3 reads CASSSLALSYEQYF. The CDR3 bases are TGTGCCAGCAGCTCGTTAGCCCTCTCCTACGAGCAGTACTTC. Full variable domain (missing parts from reference TRBV7-8 and TRBJ2-7): GAGVSQSPRYKVAKRGQDVALRCDPISGHVSLFWYQQALGQGPEFLTYFQNEAQLDKSGLPSDRFFAERPEGSVSTLKIQRTQQEDSAVYLCASSSLALSYEQYFGPGTRLTVT.

The J gene is TRBJ2-7, the V gene TRBV5-1; TRBD2 might be the D (5 bases). Trimming left V 4 bases short and J 0 bases short, with 11 bases between. This CDR3 has 14 residues. Germline CDR1 is SGHRS and CDR2 is YFSETQ. The CDR3 sequence: CASSKEADSYEQYF. As DNA, the CDR3 is TGCGCCAGCAGCAAAGAAGCGGACTCCTACGAGCAGTACTTC.

Only a few counts were recorded for this clonotype. The V call is TRBV6-2 or TRBV6-3, the J call TRBJ1-5, with a weak D call TRBD1 (5 bases). Per the germline V gene, CDR1 is MNHEY and CDR2 is SVGEGT. Trimming removed 5 bases from V and 3 bases from J, with 11 bases in between. The CDR3 covers 14 residues. CDR3 sequence: CASSPDRINQPQHF. CDR3 DNA sequence: TGTGCCAGCAGTCCCGACAGAATCAATCAGCCCCAGCATTTT.

V gene TRBV6-2 or TRBV6-3 combines with J gene TRBJ2-7, with D maybe TRBD2 (5 bases). Trimming left V 5 bases short and J 9 bases short, with 23 bases between. Per germline, CDR1 MNHEY and CDR2 SVGEGT. The CDR3 has 15 amino acids. The CDR3 bases are TGTGCCAGCAGTCCAGGTCGGGGAGCAGACTTCGGGCAGTACTTC. Its translation: CASSPGRGADFGQYF.

The chain uses TRBV20-1 and TRBJ2-3, with 11 bases that match TRBD2. CDR3 length: 19 residues. Germline V gives CDR1 DFQATT, CDR2 SNEGSKA (reference sequence). V lost 0 bases, J lost 5 bases, and 16 bases stayed unmatched. The CDR3 sequence: CSARDPVGGGTSGRDTQYF. DNA for the CDR3: TGCAGTGCTAGAGATCCTGTTGGGGGCGGGACTAGCGGCCGAGATACGCAGTATTTT.

This clonotype showed up just once. V and J are TRBV6-1 and TRBJ2-7, with TRBD1 identical over 8 bases. The CDR3 has 13 residues. The ends lost 10 bases at V and 5 bases at J; junction bases unmatched: 10. Germline CDR1 is MNHNS and CDR2 is SASEGT. The CDR3 is CAKTGTGWNEQYF. CDR3 nucleotide sequence: TGTGCCAAAACCGGGACAGGTTGGAACGAGCAGTACTTC.